Listed below are T cell receptor beta chains from one sample, sequenced in a study of blood T cell repertoires in COVID-19. TCRdb's copy holds only in-frame clones and misses some; the assay was immunoSEQ multiplex PCR. Here the sample spans roughly 93,000 clones, roughly nine tenths being singletons. The material sequenced was peripheral blood. Receptor source: a man aged 50-59 years with acute or convalescent COVID-19. CDR3s include the opening cysteine and the closing phenylalanine or tryptophan. The D gene is left open where the match is weak. Size is omitted from some rows. Given values are once, few, many or a class for expanded clones.

V: TRBV5-4; D: TRBD1; size: .; length: 15; J: TRBJ1-2; DNA: TGTGCCAGCAGCCAACAGACAGGGGCCGACTATGGCTACACCTTC; CDR3: CASSQQTGADYGYTF
V: TRBV11-2; D: .; size: .; length: 11; J: TRBJ2-5; DNA: TGTGCCAGCAGCCAGGGAGAGACCCAGTACTTC; CDR3: CASSQGETQYF
V: TRBV5-1; D: .; size: .; length: 18; J: TRBJ1-1; DNA: TGCGCCAGCAGCTTGGTCGTGGGTGGGGGCTTAAGAAACACTGAAGCTTTCTTT; CDR3: CASSLVVGGGLRNTEAFF
V: TRBV5-1; D: .; size: .; length: 13; J: TRBJ1-1; DNA: TGCGCCAGCAGCACGGGGGGGAGCACTGAAGCTTTCTTT; CDR3: CASSTGGSTEAFF
V: TRBV3-1/TRBV3-2; D: .; size: .; length: 16; J: TRBJ1-6; DNA: TGTGCCAGCAGCCAACAGGGAGGAAACTATAATTCACCCCTCCACTTT; CDR3: CASSQQGGNYNSPLHF
V: TRBV9; D: .; size: .; length: 15; J: TRBJ1-2; DNA: TGTGCCAGCAGCGTGGCAGCTCAGGGGCTTAGTGGCTACACCTTC; CDR3: CASSVAAQGLSGYTF
V: TRBV6-5; D: .; size: once; length: 13; J: TRBJ1-4; DNA: TGTGCCAGCTTACAGAGAATTAATGAAAAACTGTTTTTT; CDR3: CASLQRINEKLFF
V: TRBV19; D: .; size: .; length: 16; J: TRBJ2-5; DNA: TGTGCCAGTAGTATAGACGGAACGGGGACTCAAGAGACCCAGTACTTC; CDR3: CASSIDGTGTQETQYF
V: TRBV19; D: TRBD1; size: .; length: 13; J: TRBJ1-2; DNA: TGTGCCAGTAAAACAGGGGGCCTCTATGGCTACACCTTC; CDR3: CASKTGGLYGYTF
V: TRBV30; D: .; size: .; length: 14; J: TRBJ1-6; DNA: TGTGCCTGGAGAAGGCGGGCAGAGAATTCACCCCTCCACTTT; CDR3: CAWRRRAENSPLHF
V: TRBV11-3; D: .; size: .; length: 19; J: TRBJ1-1; DNA: TGTGCCAGCAGCTTAGACCACGAAAGTAGCCCTCAGGGGAACACTGAAGCTTTCTTT; CDR3: CASSLDHESSPQGNTEAFF
V: TRBV5-4; D: TRBD2; size: .; length: 16; J: TRBJ2-2; DNA: TGTGCCAGCAGCTCCACTAGCGGGCGGAACACCGGGGAGCTGTTTTTT; CDR3: CASSSTSGRNTGELFF
V: TRBV3-1/TRBV3-2; D: .; size: .; length: 13; J: TRBJ2-3; DNA: TGTGCCAGCAGCCAGGAGACTCCGCCTACGCAGTATTTT; CDR3: CASSQETPPTQYF
V: TRBV2; D: .; size: .; length: 15; J: TRBJ1-4; DNA: TGTGCCAGCAGTGTACGACCAGGGGCTAATGAAAAACTGTTTTTT; CDR3: CASSVRPGANEKLFF
V: TRBV3-1/TRBV3-2; D: TRBD2; size: .; length: 18; J: TRBJ2-5; DNA: TGTGCCAGCAGCCCACTCCCTGGGCTAGCGGGGAGAGGGGAGACCCAGTACTTC; CDR3: CASSPLPGLAGRGETQYF
V: TRBV4-1; D: .; size: .; length: 16; J: TRBJ1-2; DNA: TGCGCCAGCAGCCAAGAATCCCGGACACTTAACTATGGCTACACCTTC; CDR3: CASSQESRTLNYGYTF
V: TRBV5-6; D: .; size: .; length: 14; J: TRBJ1-1; DNA: TGTGCCAGCAGCTTGGCCCCAGGGAACACTGAAGCTTTCTTT; CDR3: CASSLAPGNTEAFF
V: TRBV13; D: .; size: .; length: 14; J: TRBJ1-1; DNA: TGTGCCAGCAGCCGAGCTACAGGGAACACTGAAGCTTTCTTT; CDR3: CASSRATGNTEAFF
V: TRBV6-5; D: TRBD2; size: .; length: 14; J: TRBJ2-1; DNA: TGTGCCAGCAGCAATAGCGGGGGCCTCTCTGAGCAGTTCTTC; CDR3: CASSNSGGLSEQFF
V: TRBV27; D: .; size: .; length: 13; J: TRBJ1-5; DNA: TGTGCCAGCGGTTCAGGGAACCATCAGCCCCAGCATTTT; CDR3: CASGSGNHQPQHF
V: TRBV6-6; D: .; size: .; length: 14; J: TRBJ1-6; DNA: TGTGCCAGCAGTCTTGGAGTAGCCAATTCACCCCTCCACTTT; CDR3: CASSLGVANSPLHF
V: TRBV28; D: .; size: .; length: 15; J: TRBJ2-3; DNA: TGTGCCAGCAGTTTAGGGGGGGCCCACACAGATACGCAGTATTTT; CDR3: CASSLGGAHTDTQYF
V: TRBV2; D: TRBD1; size: .; length: 15; J: TRBJ1-4; DNA: TGTGCCAGCGCCCGAGAGGGGGCGGCTAATGAAAAACTGTTTTTT; CDR3: CASAREGAANEKLFF
V: TRBV9; D: TRBD2; size: .; length: 16; J: TRBJ2-2; DNA: TGTGCCAGCAGCGTTACAGCGGGGGCGAACACCGGGGAGCTGTTTTTT; CDR3: CASSVTAGANTGELFF
V: TRBV6-4; D: TRBD2; size: .; length: 14; J: TRBJ2-1; DNA: TGTGCCAGCAGATACGTAGCGGGGGGAAATGAGCAGTTCTTC; CDR3: CASRYVAGGNEQFF
V: TRBV29-1; D: TRBD1; size: .; length: 12; J: TRBJ1-1; DNA: TGCAGCGTCGCGACAGGGATCACTGAAGCTTTCTTT; CDR3: CSVATGITEAFF
V: TRBV12-3/TRBV12-4; D: TRBD2; size: once; length: 13; J: TRBJ2-5; DNA: TGTGCCAGCAGGCGGGGGGCTTCGGAGACCCAGTACTTC; CDR3: CASRRGASETQYF
V: TRBV6-5; D: .; size: .; length: 15; J: TRBJ2-7; DNA: TGTGCCAGCAGTCCCCGCCGGGTGTCCTACTACGAGCAGTACTTC; CDR3: CASSPRRVSYYEQYF
V: TRBV5-5; D: TRBD2; size: .; length: 15; J: TRBJ2-3; DNA: TGTGCCAGCAGCTTGCGAACTAGCGGCACAGATACGCAGTATTTT; CDR3: CASSLRTSGTDTQYF